One sample yielded the 32 T cell receptor beta chains listed below, sequenced in a study of shared clonotypes between healthy human individuals. Measured with immunoSEQ multiplex PCR; TCRdb has only the in-frame clones, and not every one. The sample has about 2.4 million clones, roughly 92% seen once; the top ten hold over 0.12%. The sequenced sample was naive CD4+ T cells sorted from blood. Stated subset: CD45RA+ positively selected. Every receptor here comes from a man aged 18 to 29 in good health.

This clone has just one count. The V and J genes are TRBV5-1 and TRBJ2-3, with 11 bases aligning to TRBD1. The length of the CDR3 is 17 residues. Germline CDR1 and CDR2: SGHRS and YFSETQ. Unmatched junction bases numbered 8, after V lost 2 bases and J lost 3 bases. The CDR3 loop reads CASSLAGQGGRTDTQYF. The DNA of the CDR3 is TGCGCCAGCAGCTTAGCGGGACAGGGGGGACGTACAGATACGCAGTATTTT.

CDR3 coding DNA: TGTGCCAGCAAGGACAGGGGGCCCGCTGAAGCTTTCTTT. Its protein is CASKDRGPAEAFF. This chain uses TRBV2 with TRBJ1-1; 11 nucleotides line up with TRBD1. The J segment lost 6 bases and the V segment lost 7 bases, leaving 4 bases of the junction unmatched. The length of the CDR3 is 13 residues. Germline V gives CDR1 SNHLY, CDR2 FYNNEI.

The CDR3 DNA reads as TGTGCCAGCAGCTTAGTCGGGACAGGGGCAATGAACACTGAAGCTTTCTTT. As protein: CASSLVGTGAMNTEAFF. This chain uses TRBV7-2 with TRBJ1-1; TRBD1 matches 10 bases. The V and J ends lost 1 base and 0 bases, in that order; junction bases with no gene match: 5. Germline V gene sequence: CDR1 SGHTA, CDR2 FQGNSA. The CDR3 has 17 residues.

This chain joins TRBV27 and TRBJ2-2, with D perhaps given as TRBD1 or TRBD2 (5 bases each). With 5 bases removed from V and 6 bases from J, the gap between germline ends came to 19 bases. Looked up from germline, CDR1 is MNHEY and CDR2 is SMNVEV (reference sequence). The CDR3 is 16 amino acids. CDR3 protein: CASSPGTLIRAGELFF. The CDR3 DNA reads as TGTGCCAGCAGTCCGGGGACGTTAATTCGGGCCGGGGAGCTGTTTTTT.

Comment on this clone: Distinct nucleotide sequences in the sample also encode this CDR3. The CDR3 coding sequence is TGCGCCAGCAGCTCTGCTTACGAGCAGTACTTC. As protein: CASSSAYEQYF. This sequence joins TRBV5-1 and TRBJ2-7; D is ambiguous. The CDR3 totals 11 residues. Germline CDR1 is SGHRS and CDR2 is YFSETQ. The V gene lost 3 bases and the J gene lost 4 bases, with 5 bases spanning the gap.

This clone has just one count. This rearrangement joins TRBV6-1 to TRBJ1-6; D is perhaps TRBD1 (5 bases). Deletions cut 4 bases from V and 12 bases from J, with 10 bases between. Germline CDR1 reads MNHNS; CDR2 reads SASEGT. This CDR3 is built from 12 residues. CDR3 amino acids: CASSVGGGPLHF. The DNA for the CDR3 is TGTGCCAGCAGTGTCGGGGGGGGACCCCTCCACTTT.

This chain uses TRBV29-1 with TRBJ1-1; TRBD1 aligns across 9 bases. Germline CDR1 SQVTM, CDR2 ANQGSEA. The CDR3 length is 14 residues. J lost 3 bases, V lost 7 bases, and 9 bases had no gene match. DNA for the CDR3: TGCAGCGCCCACGATTGGACAGGGGACACTGAAGCTTTCTTT. Protein sequence: CSAHDWTGDTEAFF.

The chain joins TRBV9 to TRBJ2-7; 7 positions match TRBD2. The germline gives CDR1 SGDLS, CDR2 YYNGEE. There are 14 residues in the CDR3. V was clipped by 10 bases and J by 1 base; unmatched bases: 11. The chain's CDR3 is CASGRGGESYEQYF. CDR3 DNA: TGTGCCTCGGGGAGGGGCGGGGAGTCCTACGAGCAGTACTTC.

The rearrangement links TRBV19 to TRBJ2-2; D is unresolved. The CDR3 consists of 12 residues. The germline V gene encodes CDR1 LNHDA and CDR2 SQIVND (reference sequence). V was shortened by 8 bases and J by 6 bases, with 10 bases between the two germline ends. CDR3 protein: CASYGPAGELFF. CDR3 nucleotide sequence: TGTGCCAGTTACGGACCGGCCGGGGAGCTGTTTTTT.

The chain is built from TRBV6-1 and TRBJ2-4; D is perhaps TRBD1 or TRBD2 (5 bases each). Germline CDR1 reads MNHNS; CDR2 reads SASEGT. V was clipped by 6 bases and J by 3 bases, with 15 bases between them. The CDR3 extends over 15 amino acids. The CDR3 DNA follows: TGTGCCAGCAGGGGGGTAGAAACGGGCAAAAACATTCAGTACTTC. Its protein is CASRGVETGKNIQYF.

The V call is TRBV7-8, the J call TRBJ1-3, with 8 bases identical to TRBD1. V was clipped by 10 bases and J by 2 bases; unmatched bases: 7. The CDR3 is made up of 14 amino acids. In germline, CDR1 is SGHVS, CDR2 FQNEAQ. The CDR3 protein is CATQPDRAGNTIYF. As DNA, the CDR3 is TGTGCCACCCAACCGGACAGGGCTGGAAACACCATATATTTT.

This clone was picked up one time. The rearrangement links TRBV9 to TRBJ1-2; D perhaps matches TRBD1 (5 bases). Trimming removed 3 bases from V and 2 bases from J, with 17 bases in between. Germline CDR1 and CDR2: SGDLS and YYNGEE. The CDR3 totals 16 residues. CDR3 nucleotides: TGTGCCAGCAGCGAGCCGGAAGCGGACATCAACTATGGCTACACCTTC. This codes for CASSEPEADINYGYTF. Complete variable domain (other parts from reference TRBV9 and TRBJ1-2): DSGVTQTPKHLITATGQRVTLRCSPRSGDLSVYWYQQSLDQGLQFLIQYYNGEERAKGNILERFSAQQFPDLHSELNLSSLELGDSALYFCASSEPEADINYGYTFGSGTRLTVV.

V is TRBV4-1 and J is TRBJ2-1; tentatively, D is TRBD1 (6 bases). The CDR3 length is 18 residues. V lost 3 bases to trimming and J lost 2 bases, with 20 bases between them. Germline V gene data show CDR1 as MGHRA and CDR2 as YSYEKL. The CDR3 region has the DNA TGCGCCAGCAGCCAGCCCTTGAGGACAGCCCTCCCCTACAATGAGCAGTTCTTC. Translated: CASSQPLRTALPYNEQFF.

Only one count was recorded for this clone. CDR3 amino acids: CASSLRTGPDTQYF. The CDR3 coding sequence is TGTGCCAGCAGCTTACGGACCGGCCCAGATACGCAGTATTTT. The rearrangement joins TRBV7-2 to TRBJ2-3; no clear D gene. This CDR3 contains 14 residues. CDR1 is SGHTA, CDR2 FQGNSA, per germline. V gave up 2 bases and J gave up 4 bases, with 10 bases separating them.

The chain combines TRBV6-5 with TRBJ1-1; 8 positions match TRBD1. The CDR3 totals 16 residues. The germline V gene has CDR1 MNHEY and CDR2 SVGAGI. Losses at the gene ends were 7 bases for V and 5 bases for J; bases not matched to a gene: 15. The CDR3 nucleotides are TGTGCCAGCACCTACTCTGAGAGCAGGGGGCTTACTGAAGCTTTCTTT. Translated, it gives CASTYSESRGLTEAFF.

The J gene is TRBJ1-1, the V gene TRBV18; tentative D call: TRBD1 (5 bases). The V and J ends lost 4 bases and 4 bases respectively, with 10 bases between them. The germline V gene has CDR1 KGHSH and CDR2 LQKENI. The CDR3 runs to 13 residues. The CDR3, as DNA: TGTGCCAGCTCACGGGAGGGGACCACTGAAGCTTTCTTT. Encoded protein: CASSREGTTEAFF.

This clone was seen a handful of times. Other DNA variants within this sample encode the same CDR3. The chain uses TRBV30 and TRBJ1-5, with a tentative D call TRBD1 (5 bases). The CDR3 runs to 13 residues. CDR1 GTSNPN and CDR2 SVGIG come from the germline V gene (reference sequence). Trimming stripped 4 bases from V and 7 bases from J, with 14 bases between. DNA for the CDR3: TGTGCCTGGACCACGGGCGCAGGGCAGCCCCAGCATTTT. Protein: CAWTTGAGQPQHF.

The V call is TRBV5-6, the J call TRBJ1-5; 7 bases fit TRBD1. V shed 3 bases, J shed 5 bases, and the junction held 5 bases outside the gene matches. Looked up from germline, CDR1 is SGHDT and CDR2 is YYEEEE. This CDR3 is built from 14 residues. In DNA, the CDR3 is TGTGCCAGCAGCTCGGGACAGCTGGATCAGCCCCAGCATTTT. As protein: CASSSGQLDQPQHF.

The chain is built from TRBV18 and TRBJ2-5, with D maybe TRBD2 (6 bases). This CDR3 has 18 residues. Germline loops: CDR1 KGHSH, CDR2 LQKENI. Trimming stripped 3 bases from V and 2 bases from J, with 22 bases between. CDR3 amino acids: CASSPNSGSTLTQETQYF. The CDR3 DNA reads TGTGCCAGCTCACCGAATAGCGGATCCACTCTGACGCAAGAGACCCAGTACTTC.

The chain combines TRBV5-1 with TRBJ1-4; D not certain. This CDR3 comprises 15 residues. Looked up from germline, CDR1 is SGHRS and CDR2 is YFSETQ. Trimming shortened V by 0 bases and J by 7 bases, and 13 bases separated the two germline ends. The CDR3 spells CASSLVGSTSEKLFF. The CDR3 DNA follows: TGCGCCAGCAGCTTGGTGGGATCCACGAGTGAAAAACTGTTTTTT.

V gene TRBV5-4 combines with J gene TRBJ2-7, with 8 nucleotides matching TRBD1. Germline V lookup: CDR1 SGHNT, CDR2 YYREEE (reference sequence). J lost 4 bases, V lost 1 base, and 7 bases had no gene match. This CDR3 contains 15 residues. CDR3 protein: CASSLSGGAGYEQYF. CDR3 bases: TGTGCCAGCAGCTTGTCAGGGGGCGCAGGATACGAGCAGTACTTC.

The chain recombines TRBV9 with TRBJ1-6; D perhaps matches TRBD1 (6 bases). V was cut by 4 bases and J by 4 bases, with 15 bases left in between. This CDR3 has 16 amino acids. CDR1 and CDR2 (germline): SGDLS, YYNGEE. CDR3: CASSPQGFNYNSPLHF. In DNA, the CDR3 is TGTGCCAGCAGCCCGCAGGGGTTCAATTATAATTCACCCCTCCACTTT.

The chain has TRBV5-1 and TRBJ1-4; D is unclear. The CDR3 loop spans 16 amino acids. Per germline, CDR1 SGHRS and CDR2 YFSETQ. V was pared by 0 bases and J by 3 bases, with 12 bases between. CDR3 DNA sequence: TGCGCCAGCAGCTTGGTCAGTGGGTCCCCTAATGAAAAACTGTTTTTT. Amino acids: CASSLVSGSPNEKLFF.

The chain carries TRBV7-9 and TRBJ2-5, with D perhaps given as TRBD1 or TRBD2 (5 bases each). V lost 6 bases, J lost 5 bases, and 13 bases lay in between. This CDR3 comprises 13 residues. Germline CDR1 SEHNR, CDR2 FQNEAQ (reference sequence). The CDR3 region has the DNA TGTGCCAGCAGTTGGGACCGACGGGAGACCCAGTACTTC. Amino acid sequence: CASSWDRRETQYF.

The chain employs TRBV5-4 and TRBJ2-3; 11 bases line up with TRBD2. Looked up from germline, CDR1 is SGHNT and CDR2 is YYREEE (reference sequence). The length of the CDR3 is 16 residues. V shed 2 bases and J 2 bases; nucleotides not matched to a gene: 4. CDR3 protein: CASSLRLAGYTDTQYF. The CDR3, as DNA: TGTGCCAGCAGCTTACGACTAGCGGGGTACACAGATACGCAGTATTTT.

The chain has TRBV28 and TRBJ1-6; D gene unclear. V was trimmed by 11 bases and J by 4 bases, leaving 12 bases between them. Germline CDR1 reads MDHEN; CDR2 reads SYDVKM. CDR3 length equals 13 residues. The CDR3 is CASPDSYNSPLHF. The CDR3 DNA sequence: TGTGCCTCCCCCGACTCGTATAATTCACCCCTCCACTTT.

The J gene is TRBJ2-1, the V gene TRBV5-1; no clear D gene. Germline CDR1 is SGHRS and CDR2 is YFSETQ. The CDR3 totals 15 residues. Trimming shortened V by 1 base and J by 7 bases, and 15 bases separated the two germline ends. Here the CDR3 reads CASSLLQEPVNEQFF. Written as DNA, the CDR3 is TGCGCCAGCAGCTTGTTGCAGGAACCGGTTAATGAGCAGTTCTTC.

The chain joins TRBV30 to TRBJ1-5; D is uncertain. Trimming left V 0 bases short and J 0 bases short, with 9 bases between. This CDR3 spans 15 amino acids. The germline gives CDR1 GTSNPN, CDR2 SVGIG (reference sequence). CDR3 DNA sequence: TGTGCCTGGAGTGTAGGGCTCTATAGCAATCAGCCCCAGCATTTT. It translates to CAWSVGLYSNQPQHF.

In its sample, this clone was seen a few times. The chain employs TRBV6-5 and TRBJ1-6, with 8 positions matching TRBD1. The CDR3 is 14 amino acids. Germline values: CDR1 MNHEY, CDR2 SVGAGI. The J segment lost 7 bases and the V segment lost 5 bases, leaving 4 bases of the junction unmatched. Here the CDR3 reads CASSGQGPNSPLHF. Here the CDR3 DNA reads TGTGCCAGCAGTGGACAGGGACCGAATTCACCCCTCCACTTT.

The chain links TRBV28 to TRBJ1-5; TRBD1 matches 10 bases. CDR1 is MDHEN, CDR2 SYDVKM, per germline. V dropped 6 bases and J dropped 6; count of bases not matched to a gene: 17. The CDR3 spans 18 residues. The CDR3, as DNA: TGTGCCAGCAGACCTCGCAGACAGGGGGCGGGGGCAAGTCAGCCCCAGCATTTT. Translation gives CASRPRRQGAGASQPQHF.

CDR3 sequence (DNA): TGTGCCAGCAGCCCCCGTCTGGGGACTGGAAACACCATATATTTT. Translating gives CASSPRLGTGNTIYF. The chain employs TRBV7-2 and TRBJ1-3; D unresolved. V gave up 5 bases and J gave up 2 bases, with 13 bases separating them. The CDR3 extends over 15 amino acids. The germline V gene has CDR1 SGHTA and CDR2 FQGNSA. Full variable domain (outside the CDR3, taken from reference TRBV7-2 and TRBJ1-3): GAGVSQSPSNKVTEKGKDVELRCDPISGHTALYWYRQSLGQGLEFLIYFQGNSAPDKSGLPSDRFSAERTGGSVSTLTIQRTQQEDSAVYLCASSPRLGTGNTIYFGEGSWLTVV.

The chain employs TRBV4-3 and TRBJ2-3; 12 bases are shared with TRBD2. J lost 1 base, V lost 0 bases, and 8 bases had no gene match. This CDR3 is 19 amino acids long. Germline CDR1 LGHNA, CDR2 YSLEER. The CDR3 coding sequence is TGCGCCAGCAGCCAAGAACGGACTAGCGGGAATATAGGCACAGATACGCAGTATTTT. As protein: CASSQERTSGNIGTDTQYF.